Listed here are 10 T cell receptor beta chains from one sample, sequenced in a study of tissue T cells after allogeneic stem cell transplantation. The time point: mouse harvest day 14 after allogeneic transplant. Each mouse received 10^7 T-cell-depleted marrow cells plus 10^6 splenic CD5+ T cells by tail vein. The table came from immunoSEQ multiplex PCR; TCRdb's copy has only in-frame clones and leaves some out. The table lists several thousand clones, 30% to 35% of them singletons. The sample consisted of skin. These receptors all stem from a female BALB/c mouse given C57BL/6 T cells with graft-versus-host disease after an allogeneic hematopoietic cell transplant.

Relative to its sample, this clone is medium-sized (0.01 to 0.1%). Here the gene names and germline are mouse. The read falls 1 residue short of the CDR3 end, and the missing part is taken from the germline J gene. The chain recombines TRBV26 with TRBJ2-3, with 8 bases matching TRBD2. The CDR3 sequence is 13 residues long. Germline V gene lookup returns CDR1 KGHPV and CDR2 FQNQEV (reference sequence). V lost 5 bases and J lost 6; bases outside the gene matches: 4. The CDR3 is CASSVGTGETLYF. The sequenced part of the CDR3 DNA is TGTGCCAGCAGTGTAGGGACTGGCGAAACGCTGTAT.

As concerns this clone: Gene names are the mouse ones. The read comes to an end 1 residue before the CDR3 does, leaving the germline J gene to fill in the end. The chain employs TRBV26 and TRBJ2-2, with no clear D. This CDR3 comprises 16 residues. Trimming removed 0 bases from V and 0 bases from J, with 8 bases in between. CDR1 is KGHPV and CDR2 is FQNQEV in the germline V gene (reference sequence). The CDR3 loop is CASSLSGSANTGQLYF. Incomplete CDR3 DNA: TGTGCCAGCAGTCTGTCAGGGTCTGCAAACACCGGGCAGCTCTAC. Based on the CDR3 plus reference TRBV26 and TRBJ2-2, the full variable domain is NSKVIQTPRYLVKGQGQKAKMRCIPEKGHPVVFWYQQNKNNEFKFLINFQNQEVLQQIDMTEKRFSAECPSNSPCSLEIQSSEAGDSALYLCASSLSGSANTGQLYFGEGSKLTVL.

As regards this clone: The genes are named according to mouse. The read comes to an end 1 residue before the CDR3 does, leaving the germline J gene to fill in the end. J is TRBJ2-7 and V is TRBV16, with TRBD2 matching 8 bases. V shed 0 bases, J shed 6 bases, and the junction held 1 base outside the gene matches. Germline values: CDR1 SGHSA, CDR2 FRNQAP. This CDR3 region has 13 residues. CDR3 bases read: TGTGCAAGCAGCTTAGAGGGGGGGGCTGAACAGTAC. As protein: CASSLEGGAEQY. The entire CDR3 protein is CASSLEGGAEQYF.

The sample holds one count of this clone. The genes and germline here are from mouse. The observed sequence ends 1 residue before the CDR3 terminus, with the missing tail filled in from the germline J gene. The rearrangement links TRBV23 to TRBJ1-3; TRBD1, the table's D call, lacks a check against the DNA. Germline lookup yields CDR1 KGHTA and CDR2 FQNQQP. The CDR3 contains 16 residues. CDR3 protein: CSSSHSGQGRRNTLYF. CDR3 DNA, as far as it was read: TGCTCCAGCAGTCACTCGGGACAGGGGAGGAGAAATACGCTCTAT. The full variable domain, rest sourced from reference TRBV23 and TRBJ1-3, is DAAVTQKPRYLIKMKGQEAEMKCIPEKGHTAVFWYQQKQSKELKFLIYFQNQQPLDQIDMVKERFSAVCPSSSLCSLGIRTCEAEDSALYLCSSSHSGQGRRNTLYFGEGSRLIVV.

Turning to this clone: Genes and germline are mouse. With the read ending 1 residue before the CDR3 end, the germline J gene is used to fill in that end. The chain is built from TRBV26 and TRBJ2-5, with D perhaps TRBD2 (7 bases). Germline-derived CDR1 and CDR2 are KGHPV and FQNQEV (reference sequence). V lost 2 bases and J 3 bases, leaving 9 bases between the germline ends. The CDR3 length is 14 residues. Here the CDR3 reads CASSLGGRQDTQYF. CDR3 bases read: TGTGCCAGCAGTCTGGGGGGGCGTCAAGACACCCAGTAC.

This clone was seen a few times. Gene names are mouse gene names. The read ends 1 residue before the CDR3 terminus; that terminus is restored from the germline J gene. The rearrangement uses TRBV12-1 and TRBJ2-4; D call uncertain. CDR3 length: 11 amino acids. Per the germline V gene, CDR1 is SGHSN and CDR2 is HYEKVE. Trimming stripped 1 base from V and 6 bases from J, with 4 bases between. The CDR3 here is CASSLRNTLYF. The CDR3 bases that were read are TGTGCCAGCTCTCTACGGAACACCTTGTAC.

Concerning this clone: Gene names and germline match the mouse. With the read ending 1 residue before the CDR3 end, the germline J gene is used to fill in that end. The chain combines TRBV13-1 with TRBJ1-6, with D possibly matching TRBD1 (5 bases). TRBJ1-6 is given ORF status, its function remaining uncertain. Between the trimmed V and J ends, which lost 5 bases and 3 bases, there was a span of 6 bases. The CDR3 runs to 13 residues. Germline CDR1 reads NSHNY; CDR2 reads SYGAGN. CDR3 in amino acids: CASRDNYNSPLYF. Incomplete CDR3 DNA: TGTGCCAGCAGGGACAACTATAATTCGCCCCTCTAC.

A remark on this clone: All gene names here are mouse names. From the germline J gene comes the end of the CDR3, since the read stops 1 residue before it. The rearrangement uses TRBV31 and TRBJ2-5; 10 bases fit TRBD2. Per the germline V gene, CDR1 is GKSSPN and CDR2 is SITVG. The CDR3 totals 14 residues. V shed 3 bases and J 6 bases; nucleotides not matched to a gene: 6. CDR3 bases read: TGTGCCTGGAGGCACTGGGGGGGGAGGGACACCCAGTAC. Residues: CAWRHWGGRDTQY. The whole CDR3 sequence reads CAWRHWGGRDTQYF.

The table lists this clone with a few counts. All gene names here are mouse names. The CDR3 bases that were read are TGTGCCAGCAGTCTGGCTGAAAACACCTTGTAC. Translating gives CASSLAENTLY. The complete CDR3 sequence is CASSLAENTLYF. The chain joins TRBV26 to TRBJ2-4; D gene unclear. The CDR3 goes on 1 residue after the read ends, and that part is filled in from the germline J gene. This CDR3 region has 12 residues. CDR1 is KGHPV and CDR2 is FQNQEV in the germline V gene (reference sequence). Trimming stripped 2 bases from V and 4 bases from J, with 4 bases between.

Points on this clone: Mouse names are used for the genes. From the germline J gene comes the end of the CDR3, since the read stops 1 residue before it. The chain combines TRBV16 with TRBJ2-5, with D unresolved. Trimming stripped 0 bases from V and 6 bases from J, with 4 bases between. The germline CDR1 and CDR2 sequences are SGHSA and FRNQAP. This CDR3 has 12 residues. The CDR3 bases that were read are TGTGCAAGCAGCTTAGATGGGGACACCCAGTAC. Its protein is CASSLDGDTQY. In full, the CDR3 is CASSLDGDTQYF.